This entry describes one T cell receptor beta chain. What it recognizes is unknown. It was CD45RO-negative cells, positively selected for CCR7, that made up naive CD8 cells, with terminally differentiated effector memory CD45RA+ cells excluded. The data derive from a study of shared clonotypes between healthy human individuals. Across the whole study: The plates for each donor numbered three CD4 naive, three CD4 memory, two CD8 naive and one CD8 memory.

Produced via immunoSEQ multiplex PCR; TCRdb's table is partial and in-frame only. Of some 600,000 clones in the sample, 96% were seen once. General study points: The study found 4.5% to 6% of naive CD4 clonotypes shared across several donors.

Germline trimming cut 6 bases from V and 7 bases from J; bases unmatched to any gene: 6. The CDR3 runs to 13 residues. Germline loops: CDR1 SEHNR, CDR2 FQNEAQ (reference sequence). This receptor was obtained from a woman aged 25 to 45 in good health. V and J are TRBV7-9 and TRBJ2-1, with 7 bases fitting TRBD2. The sequencing input was naive CD8+ T cells sorted from blood. The CDR3 is CASRPPAGNEQFF. Written as DNA, the CDR3 is TGTGCCAGCAGACCTCCAGCGGGAAATGAGCAGTTCTTC.